The present TCR beta chain was sequenced within a study of CD8 T cells in ankylosing spondylitis. Study observations and caveats: Disease-linked clones reportedly showed significant enrichment in matched ankylosing spondylitis synovial fluid. A TCR beta motif of roughly eight highly homologous variants seemed to mark ankylosing spondylitis blood. Reactive arthritis synovial fluid and blood previously showed some of these motif variants.

Construction of TCR beta libraries was performed using quantitative 5'-RACE with molecular barcodes. TCRdb called the 5' RACE reads again in MiXCR, with one record for every CDR3 protein. The sample yields some 240,000 distinct CDR3 sequences, 15% to 20% seen once. This clonotype came up once. Its antigen is currently unknown. The CDR3 totals 16 residues. CDR1 and CDR2 from the germline V gene are MGHRA and YSYEKL. The ends lost 1 base at V and 6 bases at J; junction bases unmatched: 12. Sequencing input: blood, either unsorted or a sorted T cell fraction (not recorded which). This rearrangement joins TRBV4-1 to TRBJ2-7, with TRBD2 identical over 7 bases. The clonotype originates from a male donor with ankylosing spondylitis or in good health (not recorded which). The CDR3 bases are TGCGCCAGCAGCCAAGGTGGGCTTGGGGGGGACGGCGAGCAGTACTTC. Its protein product is CASSQGGLGGDGEQYF.